A selection of T cell receptor beta chains follows, all from one sample in a study of tumor T cells in aggressive B-cell lymphoma. Profiled with immunoSEQ multiplex PCR; TCRdb holds only in-frame clones, not every one. Here the sample spans approximately 10,000 clones, 65% to 90% being singletons. Material for sequencing was tumor tissue. These receptors originate from an adult with diffuse large B cell lymphoma. Each CDR3 is given with its conserved first and last residue. The D gene is left open where the match is weak. Not all rows give a size; the values are once, few, many and, for expanded clones, a class.

j_gene: TRBJ2-7; d_gene: NA; abundance: NA; v_gene: TRBV5-1; CDR3nt: TGCGCCAGCAGCTCCCAACAGGGATTCGAGCAGTACTTC; CDR3aa: CASSSQQGFEQYF
j_gene: TRBJ2-3; d_gene: TRBD1; abundance: NA; v_gene: TRBV28; CDR3nt: TGTGCCAGCCCGCCCGGGACAGGGGGCACAGATACGCAGTATTTT; CDR3aa: CASPPGTGGTDTQYF
j_gene: TRBJ2-3; d_gene: TRBD2; abundance: NA; v_gene: TRBV10-3; CDR3nt: TGTGCCATCAGCCTAGCGGGTAGCACAGATACGCAGTATTTT; CDR3aa: CAISLAGSTDTQYF
j_gene: TRBJ2-7; d_gene: NA; abundance: NA; v_gene: TRBV11-2; CDR3nt: TGTGCCAGCAGCTTTACCCAGAAGGGGTACGAGCAGTACTTC; CDR3aa: CASSFTQKGYEQYF
j_gene: TRBJ1-3; d_gene: NA; abundance: NA; v_gene: TRBV9; CDR3nt: TGTGCCAGCAGCGTAGATTCAATCTCTGGAAACACCATATATTTT; CDR3aa: CASSVDSISGNTIYF
j_gene: TRBJ2-3; d_gene: TRBD2; abundance: NA; v_gene: TRBV6-5; CDR3nt: TGTGCCAGCAGCCCGGGCGGGAGGGCGACAGATACGCAGTATTTT; CDR3aa: CASSPGGRATDTQYF
j_gene: TRBJ2-7; d_gene: TRBD1; abundance: NA; v_gene: TRBV30; CDR3nt: TGTGCCTGGAGTCACTATCACCGGGACAGATCCTACGAGCAGTACTTC; CDR3aa: CAWSHYHRDRSYEQYF
j_gene: TRBJ1-4; d_gene: NA; abundance: NA; v_gene: TRBV5-4; CDR3nt: TGTGCCAGCAGCTCCGCAGGGTCAACTAATGAAAAACTGTTTTTT; CDR3aa: CASSSAGSTNEKLFF
j_gene: TRBJ2-3; d_gene: TRBD2; abundance: NA; v_gene: TRBV7-9; CDR3nt: TGTGCCAGCAGCTTAGTCAGGCCTAGCGGGAGTACAGATACGCAGTATTTT; CDR3aa: CASSLVRPSGSTDTQYF
j_gene: TRBJ1-4; d_gene: TRBD1; abundance: NA; v_gene: TRBV18; CDR3nt: TGTGCCAGCTCACCAAGACAGGGTCTCTATGAAAAACTGTTTTTT; CDR3aa: CASSPRQGLYEKLFF
j_gene: TRBJ2-3; d_gene: NA; abundance: NA; v_gene: TRBV5-4; CDR3nt: TGTGCCAGCAGCCCTGACAGGAACACAGATACGCAGTATTTT; CDR3aa: CASSPDRNTDTQYF
j_gene: TRBJ2-5; d_gene: NA; abundance: once; v_gene: TRBV19; CDR3nt: TGTGCCAGTATGTCAGGCCAAGAGACCCAGTACTTC; CDR3aa: CASMSGQETQYF